This TCR beta chain comes out of a study of OX40 agonist ivuxolimab in advanced cancers. Study overall: Every 2 weeks, ivuxolimab was infused into the patients intravenously at between 0.01 and 10 mg/kg. Study-level results: The CD4+ and CD8+ T cells in the blood had expanded clonally by week 6 at 0.1 to 3.0 mg/kg.

The CDR3 is 14 residues long. The V and J ends lost 6 bases and 2 bases respectively, with 11 bases between them. Germline assignment: CDR1 SNHLY and CDR2 FYNNEI. To note about this clone: The antigen remains undetermined.

Assay: immunoSEQ multiplex PCR; the TCRdb copy retains only in-frame clones and omits some. The data hold approximately 47,000 clones, with more than 70% observed a single time. The chain links TRBV2 to TRBJ1-3; possibly TRBD1 for D (6 bases). Specimen: CD4+ or CD8+ T cells sorted from blood, collected in a trial of the OX40 agonist ivuxolimab. The source is an adult with an advanced solid tumor such as melanoma, head and neck, liver or kidney cancer. The CDR3: CASRAQGPGNTIYF. In nucleotides, the CDR3 is TGTGCCAGCAGAGCACAGGGCCCTGGAAACACCATATATTTT.